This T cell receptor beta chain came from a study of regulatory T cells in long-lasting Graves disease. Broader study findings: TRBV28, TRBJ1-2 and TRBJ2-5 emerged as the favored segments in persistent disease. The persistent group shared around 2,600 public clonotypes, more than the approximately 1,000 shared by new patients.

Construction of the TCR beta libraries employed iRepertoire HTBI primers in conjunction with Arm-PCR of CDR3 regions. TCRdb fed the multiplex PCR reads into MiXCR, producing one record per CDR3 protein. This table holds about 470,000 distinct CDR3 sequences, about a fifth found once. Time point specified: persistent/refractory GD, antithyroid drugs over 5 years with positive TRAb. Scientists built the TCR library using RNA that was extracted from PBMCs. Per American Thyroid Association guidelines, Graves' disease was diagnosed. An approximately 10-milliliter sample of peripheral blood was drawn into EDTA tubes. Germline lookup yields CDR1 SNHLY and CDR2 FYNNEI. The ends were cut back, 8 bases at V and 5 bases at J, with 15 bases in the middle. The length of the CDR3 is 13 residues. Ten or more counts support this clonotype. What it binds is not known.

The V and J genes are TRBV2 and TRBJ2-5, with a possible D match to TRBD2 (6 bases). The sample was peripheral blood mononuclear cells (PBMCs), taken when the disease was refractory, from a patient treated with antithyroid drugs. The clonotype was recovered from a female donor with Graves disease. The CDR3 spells CASRAISGETQYF. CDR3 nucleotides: TGTGCCAGCCGTGCTATCAGCGGGGAGACCCAGTACTTC.